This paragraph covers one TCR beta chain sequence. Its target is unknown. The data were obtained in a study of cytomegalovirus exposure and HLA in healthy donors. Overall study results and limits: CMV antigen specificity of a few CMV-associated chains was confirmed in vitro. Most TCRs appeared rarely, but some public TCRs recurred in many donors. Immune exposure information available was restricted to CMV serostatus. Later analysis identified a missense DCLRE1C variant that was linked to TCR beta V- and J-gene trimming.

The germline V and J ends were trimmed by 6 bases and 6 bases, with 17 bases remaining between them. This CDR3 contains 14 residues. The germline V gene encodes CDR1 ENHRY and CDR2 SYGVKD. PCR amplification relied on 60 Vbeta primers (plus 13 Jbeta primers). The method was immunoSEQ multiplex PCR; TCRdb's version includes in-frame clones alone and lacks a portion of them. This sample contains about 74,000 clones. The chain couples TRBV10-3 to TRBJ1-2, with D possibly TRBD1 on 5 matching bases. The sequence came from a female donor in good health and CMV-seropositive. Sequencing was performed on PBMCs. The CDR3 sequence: CAIRLGTGDHGYTF. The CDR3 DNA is TGTGCCATCAGGCTCGGGACGGGGGACCATGGCTACACCTTC.